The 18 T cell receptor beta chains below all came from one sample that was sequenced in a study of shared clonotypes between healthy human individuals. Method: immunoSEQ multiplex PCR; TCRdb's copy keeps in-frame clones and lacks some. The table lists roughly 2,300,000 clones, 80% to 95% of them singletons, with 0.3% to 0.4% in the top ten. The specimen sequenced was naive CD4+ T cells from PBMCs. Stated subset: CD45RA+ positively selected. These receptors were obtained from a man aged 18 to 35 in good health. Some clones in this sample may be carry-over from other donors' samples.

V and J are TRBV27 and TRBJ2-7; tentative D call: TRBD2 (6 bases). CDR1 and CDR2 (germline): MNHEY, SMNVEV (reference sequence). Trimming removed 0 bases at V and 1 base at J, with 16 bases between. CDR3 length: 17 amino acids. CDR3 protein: CASSLSRTGLASYEQYF. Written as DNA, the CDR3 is TGTGCCAGCAGTTTATCGCGTACGGGACTTGCTTCCTACGAGCAGTACTTC.

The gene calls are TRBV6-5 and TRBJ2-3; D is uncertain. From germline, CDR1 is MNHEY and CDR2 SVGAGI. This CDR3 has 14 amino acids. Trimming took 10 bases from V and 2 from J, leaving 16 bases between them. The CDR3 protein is CATQPLGFTDTQYF. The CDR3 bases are TGTGCCACCCAGCCCCTGGGGTTCACAGATACGCAGTATTTT.

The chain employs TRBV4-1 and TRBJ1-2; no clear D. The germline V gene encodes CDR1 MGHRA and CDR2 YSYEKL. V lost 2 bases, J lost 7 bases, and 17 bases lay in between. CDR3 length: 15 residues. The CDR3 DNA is TGCGCCAGCAGCCAATTTAAGAGGGCAGTTGGTGGCTACACCTTC. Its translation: CASSQFKRAVGGYTF.

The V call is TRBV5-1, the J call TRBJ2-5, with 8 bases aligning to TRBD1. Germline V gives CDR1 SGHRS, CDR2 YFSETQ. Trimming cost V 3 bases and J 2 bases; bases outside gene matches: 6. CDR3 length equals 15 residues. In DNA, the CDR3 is TGCGCCAGCAGCTCCGGACAGGGCTGGCAAGAGACCCAGTACTTC. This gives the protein CASSSGQGWQETQYF.

The CDR3 here is CASSLVGGANEKLFF. The CDR3 region has the DNA TGCGCCAGCAGCCTAGTAGGAGGAGCTAATGAAAAACTGTTTTTT. This chain uses TRBV4-1 with TRBJ1-4; D is unclear. V was shortened by 4 bases and J by 3 bases, with 12 bases between the two germline ends. Germline assignment: CDR1 MGHRA and CDR2 YSYEKL. The CDR3 runs to 15 residues.

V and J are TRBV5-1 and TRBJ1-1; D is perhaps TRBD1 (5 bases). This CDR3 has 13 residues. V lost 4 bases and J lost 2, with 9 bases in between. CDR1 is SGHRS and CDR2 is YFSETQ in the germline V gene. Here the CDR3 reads CASSAGTNTEAFF. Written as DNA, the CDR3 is TGCGCCAGCAGCGCCGGGACTAACACTGAAGCTTTCTTT.

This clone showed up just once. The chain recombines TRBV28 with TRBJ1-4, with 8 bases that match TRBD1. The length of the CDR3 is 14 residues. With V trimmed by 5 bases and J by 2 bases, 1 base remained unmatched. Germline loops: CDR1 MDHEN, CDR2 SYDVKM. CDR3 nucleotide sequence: TGTGCCAGCAGTCGGACAGGGACTAATGAAAAACTGTTTTTT. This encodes CASSRTGTNEKLFF. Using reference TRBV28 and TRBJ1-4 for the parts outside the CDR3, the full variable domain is DVKVTQSSRYLVKRTGEKVFLECVQDMDHENMFWYRQDPGLGLRLIYFSYDVKMKEKGDIPEGYSVSREKKERFSLILESASTNQTSMYLCASSRTGTNEKLFFGSGTQLSVL.

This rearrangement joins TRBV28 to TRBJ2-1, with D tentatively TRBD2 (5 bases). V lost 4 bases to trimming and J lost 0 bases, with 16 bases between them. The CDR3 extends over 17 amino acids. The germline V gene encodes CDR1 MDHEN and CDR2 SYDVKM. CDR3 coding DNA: TGTGCCAGCAGTTACCCTTACCGGGGTGGCTCCTACAATGAGCAGTTCTTC. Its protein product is CASSYPYRGGSYNEQFF.

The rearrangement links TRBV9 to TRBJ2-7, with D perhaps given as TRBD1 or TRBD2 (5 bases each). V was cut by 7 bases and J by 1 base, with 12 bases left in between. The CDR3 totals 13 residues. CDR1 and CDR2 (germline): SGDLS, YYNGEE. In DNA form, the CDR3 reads TGTGCCAGCGGGCTGGGACCTTCCTACGAGCAGTACTTC. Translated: CASGLGPSYEQYF.

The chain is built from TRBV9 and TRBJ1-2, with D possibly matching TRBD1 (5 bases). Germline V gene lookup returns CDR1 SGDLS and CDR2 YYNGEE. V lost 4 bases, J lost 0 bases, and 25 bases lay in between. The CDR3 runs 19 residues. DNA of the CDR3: TGTGCCAGCAGCAGAGGCCAGGGCTACCTCCCTCTCTCTAACTATGGCTACACCTTC. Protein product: CASSRGQGYLPLSNYGYTF.

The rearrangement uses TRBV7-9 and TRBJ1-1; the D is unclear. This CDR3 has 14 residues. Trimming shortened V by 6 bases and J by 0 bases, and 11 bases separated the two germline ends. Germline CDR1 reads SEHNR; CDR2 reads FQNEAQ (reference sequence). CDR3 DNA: TGTGCCAGCAGTTCTCAGACTTTGAACACTGAAGCTTTCTTT. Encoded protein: CASSSQTLNTEAFF.

The CDR3 sequence: CASSSLSGPREQYF. The CDR3 bases are TGTGCCAGCAGCAGCCTCTCGGGGCCGCGCGAGCAGTACTTC. This sequence joins TRBV6-6 and TRBJ2-7; perhaps D is TRBD1 or TRBD2 (5 bases each). Germline CDR1 reads MNHNY; CDR2 reads SVGAGI (reference sequence). The CDR3 spans 14 residues. The V and J ends lost 6 bases and 6 bases respectively, with 18 bases between them.

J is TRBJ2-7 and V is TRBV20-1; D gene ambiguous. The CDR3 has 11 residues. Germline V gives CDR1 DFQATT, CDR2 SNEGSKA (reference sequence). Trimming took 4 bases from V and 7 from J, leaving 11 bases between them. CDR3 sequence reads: CSATPLEEQYF. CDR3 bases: TGCAGTGCTACCCCGCTCGAGGAGCAGTACTTC.

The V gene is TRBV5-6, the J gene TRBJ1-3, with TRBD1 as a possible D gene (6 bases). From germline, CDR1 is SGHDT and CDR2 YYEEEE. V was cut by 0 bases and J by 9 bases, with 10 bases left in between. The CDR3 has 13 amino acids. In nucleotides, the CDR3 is TGTGCCAGCAGCTTGGCACAGGGTGTCACCATATATTTT. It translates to CASSLAQGVTIYF.

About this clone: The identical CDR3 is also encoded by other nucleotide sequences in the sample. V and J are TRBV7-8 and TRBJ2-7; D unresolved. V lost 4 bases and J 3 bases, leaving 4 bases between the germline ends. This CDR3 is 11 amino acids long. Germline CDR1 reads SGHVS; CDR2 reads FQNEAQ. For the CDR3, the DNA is TGTGCCAGCAGCTCGTACTACGAGCAGTACTTC. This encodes CASSSYYEQYF.

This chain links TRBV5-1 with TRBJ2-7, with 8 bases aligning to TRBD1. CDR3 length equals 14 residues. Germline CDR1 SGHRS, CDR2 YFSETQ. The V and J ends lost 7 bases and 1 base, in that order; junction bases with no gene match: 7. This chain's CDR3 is CASGRDRPSYEQYF. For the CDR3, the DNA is TGCGCCAGCGGCCGGGACAGGCCATCCTACGAGCAGTACTTC.

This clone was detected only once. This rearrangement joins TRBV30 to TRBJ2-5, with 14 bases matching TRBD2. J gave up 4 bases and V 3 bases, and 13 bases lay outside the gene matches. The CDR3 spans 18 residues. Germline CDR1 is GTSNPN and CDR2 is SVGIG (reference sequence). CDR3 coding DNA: TGTGCCTGGAGATTACGCGGACTAGCGGGAGGCCTCCGAGAGACCCAGTACTTC. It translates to CAWRLRGLAGGLRETQYF.

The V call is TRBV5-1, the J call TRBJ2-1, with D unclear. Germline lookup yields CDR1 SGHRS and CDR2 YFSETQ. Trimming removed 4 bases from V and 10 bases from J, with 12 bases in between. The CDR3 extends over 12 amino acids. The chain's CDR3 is CASSPTTSEQFF. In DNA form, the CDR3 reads TGCGCCAGCAGCCCGACGACGTCCGAGCAGTTCTTC.